This T cell receptor beta chain was found in a study of shared clonotypes between healthy human individuals (TCRdb year 2020). For the study in its entirety: The cohort comprised two women and a few men aged 18 to 49 years. Per donor, leukapheresis produced somewhere between about 0.9 and 9.5 billion PBMCs. Blood TCR repertoires of five healthy adults were deeply sequenced to estimate repertoire size and the extent of clonotype sharing between individuals. Different laboratories and diverse techniques were used to prepare libraries and sequence TCR repertoires, to increase sequencing depth and limit assay-specific biases. Per donor, three plates each were used for CD4 naive and CD4 memory, two for CD8 naive, and one for CD8 memory. Broad study findings and their caveats: Only blood was sampled, and tissue TCR repertoires likely differ from those in blood. Compared with non-shared clonotypes, the clonotypes found in all four sorted-subset donors had higher generation probabilities. Larger estimated clonotype richness was generally found for naive subsets than for memory subsets. Because the study included only a small number of donors, the genetic and exposure-history diversity represented was limited. Based on pairwise subsampling, the degree of clonotype sharing among donors was expected to be affected by sequencing depth. About 5% of naive CD4, 3.5% of naive CD8, 2.3% of memory CD4, and roughly 0.4% of memory CD8 clonotypes were shared across a few donors. Rarefaction of sorted-subset datasets indicated incomplete sequencing despite the large sequencing depth.

The donors were healthy, HIV-negative adults with no recently reported acute infections or vaccinations. Every donor was a Caucasian adult residing in Nashville, Tennessee, USA. CD4+ T cells were enriched by magnetic negative selection; naive cells were then positively selected on CD45RA, and the negative fraction formed the memory subset. After blood collection by leukapheresis, PBMCs were isolated using Ficoll-Histopaque density gradient centrifugation and then cryopreserved in the vapor phase of liquid nitrogen. Purity and quantity of every magnetically sorted T cell population were checked by analytical flow cytometry. Genomic DNA was isolated from each sorted fraction and quantified by UV absorbance on a Nanodrop 2000c. CDR1 SGHRS and CDR2 YFSETQ are derived from the germline V gene. From its cysteine to its phenylalanine, the CDR3 spans 15 amino acids. Only the CDR3 DNA is retained, 45 bases long and in frame from the first base. At the junction V is shortened by 4 bases and J by 3 bases, with 16 bases in between.

A single count supports this clone. Its antigen is not yet known. Per-base qualities were not stored, and no clone one base away is much larger. TCR CDR3 regions were amplified from genomic DNA by multiplex PCR using the deep immunoSEQ assay. For each cell subset, the extracted genomic DNA was distributed evenly across all wells of several immunoSEQ 96-well plates, and each plate served as one replicate. For sorted subsets, each replicate PCR was loaded with roughly 200 ng genomic DNA, equivalent to 30,000 or so T cell genomes. Purified libraries were measured with a Qubit 3.0 fluorometer, size-checked on a Bioanalyzer 2100, and measured again with the KAPA Library Quantification kit. A separate single-read 150-cycle Illumina NextSeq 550 flow cell was used to sequence each immunoSEQ 96-well plate. The source study handled its data this way. Because the immunoSEQ output included only junctional sequences and no quality scores, the filtering could not be the same as the filtering used for full-length reads. To assign V/J genes and CDR3, sequences were annotated using PyIR, a Python wrapper for IgBLAST v1.9, with IMGT germline references. Reads were filtered out if the reads had weak V/J assignments (E-value above 1e-6), no CDR3, stop codons, out-of-frame junctions, or ambiguous translated residues. A V3J clonotype was defined by an identical inferred V gene, J gene, and CDR3 amino acid sequence. Percentage overlap between repertoires was computed as shared unique clonotypes divided by the size of the smaller repertoire. Repertoire richness was assessed with RTK rarefaction, the Chao1 estimator, and Recon v2.1 estimates of unobserved clonotypes. Generation probabilities for all TCRbeta clonotypes obtained by the gDNA method from a handful of donors were computed using OLGA. Held by TCRdb, this immuneACCESS table contains in-frame sequences only and omits some clones. Under half of the omission traces to an unresolved V gene where checked; the cause of the rest is unknown. The V and J calls and clone size are taken from that table; D and trimming were inferred from the DNA. This sample is represented by millions of clones; more than 80% of them were singletons. The ten biggest clones cover over 0.12% of the sample.

The source material was naive CD4+ T cells sorted from blood. What the cell subset or site label conveys for this sample: CD45RA+ positively selected. In this chain, TRBV5-1 is recombined with TRBJ1-1; the D gene cannot be resolved reliably. This TCR derives from a man between 18 and 29 years old in good health. For the CDR3, the sequence is CASSPEVAGHTEAFF. The DNA sequence reads TGCGCCAGCAGCCCAGAGGTGGCCGGTCACACTGAAGCTTTCTTT. Here the CDR3 is joined to the reference TRBV5-1 and TRBJ1-1 genes, and the full variable domain is: KAGVTQTPRYLIKTRGQQVTLSCSPISGHRSVSWYQQTPGQGLQFLFEYFSETQRNKGNFPGRFSGRQFSNSRSEMNVSTLELGDSALYLCASSPEVAGHTEAFFGQGTRLTVV.